This TCR beta chain is from a study of T cell responses to AZD1222 COVID-19 vaccine. Measured with immunoSEQ multiplex PCR; TCRdb has only the in-frame clones, and not every one. Of 150,000 to 190,000 clones listed, over 80% are singletons. The clonotype comes from an adult who received the AZD1222 COVID-19 vaccine. Source: peripheral blood, taken 28 days after the second AZD1222 dose.

As DNA, the CDR3 is TGTGCCGCCCAAGGGACTAGCGGGGTCTACGAGCAGTACTTC. Its translation is CAAQGTSGVYEQYF. The chain recombines TRBV10-3 with TRBJ2-7, with 13 bases lining up with TRBD2. CDR3 size: 14 residues. Germline V gives CDR1 ENHRY, CDR2 SYGVKD. J was trimmed by 3 bases and V by 11 bases; bases with no gene match: 7.